This TCR beta chain came from a study of cytomegalovirus exposure and HLA in healthy donors. Findings and caveats of the study: Sequencing had likely introduced a cluster of highly shared sequence variants as an artifact. In a later analysis, productive TCRs from donors in an Asian-associated ancestry cluster reportedly carried fewer N-insertions than the cohort mean. Some V segments (TRBV6-2 and TRBV6-3 among them) were excluded as indistinguishable.

Details on this clone: Its specificity is unknown.

CDR1 SGDLS and CDR2 YYNGEE come from the germline V gene. The CDR3 extends over 16 amino acids. The ends were cut back, 1 base at V and 2 bases at J, with 12 bases in the middle. 13 Jbeta primers and 60 Vbeta primers were used for the PCR. Produced via immunoSEQ multiplex PCR; TCRdb's table is partial and in-frame only. Of fewer than 150,000 clones detected, around 83% appear once; the ten largest clones hold approximately 6.7%. The rearrangement uses TRBV9 and TRBJ2-2, with a possible D match to TRBD2 (5 bases). Sequencing used PBMCs. This TCR was recovered from a woman in her 30s in good health and CMV-seropositive. CDR3 bases: TGTGCCAGCAGCGTAAGAGGCGGAGGAAACACCGGGGAGCTGTTTTTT. As protein: CASSVRGGGNTGELFF.